Shown below are 5 T cell receptor beta chains from a single sample sequenced in a study of cytomegalovirus exposure and HLA in healthy donors. Measured with immunoSEQ multiplex PCR; TCRdb has only the in-frame clones, and not every one. The sample carries more than 150,000 clones, about 88% recorded once. Sequenced: PBMCs. The receptors derive from a man aged 18 to 35 in good health and CMV-seronegative.

The DNA of the CDR3 is TGTGCCAGCAGTCGACTAGCGGGAGATGAGCAGTTCTTC. Protein sequence: CASSRLAGDEQFF. The chain combines TRBV28 with TRBJ2-1; 12 nucleotides agree with TRBD2. CDR1 is MDHEN and CDR2 is SYDVKM in the germline V gene. The V segment lost 5 bases and the J segment 8 bases; nucleotides outside the gene matches: 1. This CDR3 is 13 amino acids long.

The V call is TRBV4-1, the J call TRBJ1-1, with 9 bases fitting TRBD1. Germline CDR1 reads MGHRA; CDR2 reads YSYEKL. The CDR3 has 15 residues. V lost 0 bases and J lost 4; bases outside the gene matches: 3. The CDR3 DNA reads as TGCGCCAGCAGCCAAGAGAAGACAGGGGGCACTGAAGCTTTCTTT. Its protein is CASSQEKTGGTEAFF.

The V gene is TRBV5-8, the J gene TRBJ2-7; perhaps TRBD2 as D (5 bases). Germline CDR1 and CDR2: SGHTS and YDEGEE. CDR3 size: 14 residues. Trimming removed 3 bases from V and 4 bases from J, with 14 bases in between. The CDR3 region is CASSSTDREYEQYF. The CDR3 nucleotides read TGTGCCAGCAGCTCCACGGATCGGGAATACGAGCAGTACTTC.

As DNA, the CDR3 is TGTGCCAGCGTCCGACAGGGGAACAATTCACCCCTCCACTTT. It encodes CASVRQGNNSPLHF. V and J are TRBV2 and TRBJ1-6; 8 nucleotides agree with TRBD1. The CDR3 extends over 14 amino acids. Germline V lookup: CDR1 SNHLY, CDR2 FYNNEI. J was trimmed by 7 bases and V by 8 bases; bases with no gene match: 7.

The J gene is TRBJ2-1, the V gene TRBV14, with TRBD2 identical over 11 bases. Trimming at V came to 0 bases and at J to 4 bases, leaving 5 bases not matched to a gene. Germline loops: CDR1 SGHDN, CDR2 FVKESK. The length of the CDR3 is 17 residues. CDR3 in DNA: TGTGCCAGCAGCCAAGACTCAGGGACTAGCGGTTACAATGAGCAGTTCTTC. It encodes CASSQDSGTSGYNEQFF.